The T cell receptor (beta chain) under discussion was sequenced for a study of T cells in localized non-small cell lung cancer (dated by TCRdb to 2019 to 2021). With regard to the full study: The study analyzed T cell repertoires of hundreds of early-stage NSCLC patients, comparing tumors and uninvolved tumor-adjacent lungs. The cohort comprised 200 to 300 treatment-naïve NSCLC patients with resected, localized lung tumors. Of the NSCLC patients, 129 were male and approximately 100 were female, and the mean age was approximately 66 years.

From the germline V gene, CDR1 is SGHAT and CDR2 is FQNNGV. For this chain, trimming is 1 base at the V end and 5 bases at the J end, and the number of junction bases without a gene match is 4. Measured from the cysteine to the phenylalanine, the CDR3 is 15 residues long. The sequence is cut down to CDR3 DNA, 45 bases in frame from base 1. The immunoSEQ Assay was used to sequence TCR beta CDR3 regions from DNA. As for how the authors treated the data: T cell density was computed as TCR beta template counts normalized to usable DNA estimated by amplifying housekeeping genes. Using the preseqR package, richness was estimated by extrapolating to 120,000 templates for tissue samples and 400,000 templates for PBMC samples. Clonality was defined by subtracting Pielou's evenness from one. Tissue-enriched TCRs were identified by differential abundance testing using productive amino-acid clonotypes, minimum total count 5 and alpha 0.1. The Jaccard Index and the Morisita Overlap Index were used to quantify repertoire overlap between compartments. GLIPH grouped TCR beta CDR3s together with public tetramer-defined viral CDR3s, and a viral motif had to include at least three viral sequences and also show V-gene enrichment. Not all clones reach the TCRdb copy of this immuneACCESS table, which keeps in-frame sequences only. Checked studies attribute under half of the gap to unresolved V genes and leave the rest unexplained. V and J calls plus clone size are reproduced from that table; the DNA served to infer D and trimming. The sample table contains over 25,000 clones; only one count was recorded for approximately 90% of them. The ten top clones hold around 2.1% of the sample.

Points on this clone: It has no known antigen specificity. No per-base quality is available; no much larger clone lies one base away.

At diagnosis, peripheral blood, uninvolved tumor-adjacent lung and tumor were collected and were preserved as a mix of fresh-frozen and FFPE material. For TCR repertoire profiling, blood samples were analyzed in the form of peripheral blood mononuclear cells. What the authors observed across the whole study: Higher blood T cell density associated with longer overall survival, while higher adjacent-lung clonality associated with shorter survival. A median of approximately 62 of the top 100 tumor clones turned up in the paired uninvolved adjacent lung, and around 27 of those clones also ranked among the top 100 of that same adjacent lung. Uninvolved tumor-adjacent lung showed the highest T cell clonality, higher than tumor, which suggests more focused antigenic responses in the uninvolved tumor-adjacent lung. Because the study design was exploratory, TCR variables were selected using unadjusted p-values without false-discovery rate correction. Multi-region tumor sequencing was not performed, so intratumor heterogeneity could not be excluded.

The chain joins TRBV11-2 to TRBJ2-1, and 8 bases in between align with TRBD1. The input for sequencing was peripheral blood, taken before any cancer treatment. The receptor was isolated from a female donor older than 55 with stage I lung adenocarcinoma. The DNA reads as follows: TGTGCCAGCAGCTTAGCCGGGACAGGTAACAATGAGCAGTTCTTC. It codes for CASSLAGTGNNEQFF.